This T cell receptor (beta chain) was sequenced for a study of T cells after yellow fever vaccination. Study background: Fractions of limited cellularity were prepared by means of SMART-Seq v4 Ultra Low Input.

Note on this clonotype: No antigen is known for it.

Study results and caveats: CD4 and CD8 compartments shared a small share of clonotypes, likely from convergent recombination. Booster sampling recovered most clones from primary vaccination (96% CD4, approximately 90% CD8).

The ends were cut back, 2 bases at V and 5 bases at J, with 10 bases in the middle. Germline CDR1 reads SGHRS; CDR2 reads YFSETQ. CDR3 length: 13 residues. Template switching by 5'RACE produced TCR cDNA, adding a universal primer site and UMIs. MiXCR was run by TCRdb on the 5' RACE reads, yielding one entry per CDR3 protein. The sample yields around 350,000 distinct CDR3 sequences, roughly 10% seen once. V and J are TRBV5-1 and TRBJ1-1, with D possibly TRBD1 on 5 matching bases. This material consisted of PBMCs, taken on the day of the first yellow fever vaccination. This TCR came from a man aged 18 to 35 who received the YFV17D yellow fever vaccine. The CDR3 DNA follows: TGCGCCAGCAGCTTAGGGGTGTCGACTGAAGCTTTCTTT. This sequence encodes CASSLGVSTEAFF. Combining the CDR3 with reference TRBV5-1 and TRBJ1-1 gives the whole variable domain KAGVTQTPRYLIKTRGQQVTLSCSPISGHRSVSWYQQTPGQGLQFLFEYFSETQRNKGNFPGRFSGRQFSNSRSEMNVSTLELGDSALYLCASSLGVSTEAFFGQGTRLTVV.